These T cell receptor beta chains were read from a single sample in a study of T cell changes during pregnancy in multiple sclerosis. Measured with immunoSEQ multiplex PCR; TCRdb has only the in-frame clones, and not every one. Of around 60,000 clones listed, roughly 92% are singletons. The sample here was peripheral blood, taken in the second trimester of pregnancy. These receptors originate from a female donor with multiple sclerosis, enrolled in a pregnancy study. Each CDR3 is given with its conserved first and last residue. D genes are given only for firm matches. The size of a clone is reported for some rows only, either as once, few or many, or as a class for expanded clones.

J gene	D gene	clone size	V gene	CDR3 DNA	CDR3 protein
TRBJ2-5	TRBD2	.	TRBV6-1	TGTGCCAGCAGTGATCTAGCGGGAGGGCTACAAGAGACCCAGTACTTC	CASSDLAGGLQETQYF
TRBJ2-5	TRBD1	few	TRBV12-5	TGTGCTAGTGGTTTGACCCAACCGGGACAGGCGTACCAAGAGACCCAGTACTTC	CASGLTQPGQAYQETQYF
TRBJ2-7	.	.	TRBV28	TGTGCCAGCAGTTCTAACAGCGGATCTGCCTTCGAGCAGTACTTC	CASSSNSGSAFEQYF
TRBJ2-1	TRBD2	.	TRBV10-1	TGCGCCAGCAGTGCGACTAGCGGGAGATCAAATGAGCAGTTCTTC	CASSATSGRSNEQFF
TRBJ2-1	TRBD2	once	TRBV19	TGTGCCAGTAGGATAGCGGGAGGGGTGAATGAGCAGTTCTTC	CASRIAGGVNEQFF
TRBJ2-1	TRBD1	.	TRBV2	TGTGCCAGCAAGGGACAGGGCTACAATGAGCAGTTCTTC	CASKGQGYNEQFF
TRBJ1-5	.	.	TRBV4-1	TGCGCCAGCAGCCAAGAAGAGAACAGCAATCAGCCCCAGCATTTT	CASSQEENSNQPQHF
TRBJ2-1	TRBD2	.	TRBV6-6	TGTGCCAGCAGCCAGAGCGGGAACAGTCCCCATGAGCAGTTCTTC	CASSQSGNSPHEQFF
TRBJ2-3	.	.	TRBV6-4	TGTGCCAGCAGTGACTCGAATTCGAACGGTGGCACAGATACGCAGTATTTT	CASSDSNSNGGTDTQYF
TRBJ2-5	.	.	TRBV5-1	TGCGCCAGCAGCTTGCACCCGGGGTTGGAGGGCGAGACCCAGTACTTC	CASSLHPGLEGETQYF
TRBJ2-7	.	.	TRBV15	TGTGCCACCAGCAGAGATCGGGTGAGGGCCCCGTTCGAGCAGTACTTC	CATSRDRVRAPFEQYF
TRBJ2-3	TRBD2	.	TRBV28	TGTGCCAGCAGTTTTAGTAGCGGGAATGCTGGTTCTACAGATACGCAGTATTTT	CASSFSSGNAGSTDTQYF
TRBJ2-7	TRBD2	.	TRBV9	TGTGCCAGCAGCGCGGGGGCTACTAGCGGGAGTTTCGAGCAGTACTTC	CASSAGATSGSFEQYF
TRBJ1-5	.	.	TRBV6-6	TGTGCCAGCAGTTACCTCGGTAGCAATCAGCCCCAGCATTTT	CASSYLGSNQPQHF
TRBJ2-7	.	.	TRBV28	TGTGCCAGCAGCCGTCCGATACAGGGAATAGGCTCCTACGAGCAGTACTTT	CASSRPIQGIGSYEQYF
TRBJ1-4	.	few	TRBV5-6	TGTGCCAGCAGTTATTACAGGGCGGCTAATGAAAAACTGTTTTTT	CASSYYRAANEKLFF
TRBJ2-4	.	once	TRBV7-9	TGTGCCAGCAGCAATATTAAGGGGATTAAGTTGAACATTCAGTACTTC	CASSNIKGIKLNIQYF
TRBJ2-2	.	.	TRBV2	TGTGCCAGCAAGTCTAGGCCAAACACCGGGGAGCTGTTTTTT	CASKSRPNTGELFF
TRBJ1-5	TRBD1	.	TRBV28	TGTGCCAGCAGCGATGGACAGGGAGGTCAGCCCCAGCATTTT	CASSDGQGGQPQHF
TRBJ1-1	.	.	TRBV25-1	TGTGCCAGCAAAAACCTCAGGGGCACTGAAGCTTTCTTT	CASKNLRGTEAFF
TRBJ1-4	.	.	TRBV7-2	TGTGCCAGCAGCTTAGCAGGGGGTGGAGAAAAACTGTTTTTT	CASSLAGGGEKLFF
TRBJ2-1	.	.	TRBV6-6	TGTGCCAGCAGTTACCAGGGTTACGAGCAGTTCTTC	CASSYQGYEQFF
TRBJ2-7	.	few	TRBV7-8	TGTGCCAGCAGCTCCGGCCTATGGAGGGGGCTTTCCTACGAGCAGTACTTC	CASSSGLWRGLSYEQYF
TRBJ2-1	TRBD2	once	TRBV30	TGTGCCTGGAGACTACTAGCGGGAGGGCCAAATGAGCAGTTCTTC	CAWRLLAGGPNEQFF
TRBJ2-7	.	.	TRBV27	TGTGCCAGCAGTTTATCCGCGACTATAGTAGACGAGCAGTACTTC	CASSLSATIVDEQYF
TRBJ2-7	TRBD1	.	TRBV5-6	TGTGCCAGCAGCTTGCGGGACAGTTCCTACGAGCAGTACTTC	CASSLRDSSYEQYF
TRBJ2-1	TRBD2	.	TRBV28	TGTGCCAGCAGTTTTGGGGGGGTATTTGCCTACAATGAGCAGTTCTTC	CASSFGGVFAYNEQFF
TRBJ2-7	.	.	TRBV7-2	TGTGCCAGCAGCGCCGGACACCACTACGAGCAGTACTTC	CASSAGHHYEQYF
TRBJ2-3	.	.	TRBV27	TGTGCCAGCACCTTCACAGATACGCAGTATTTT	CASTFTDTQYF
TRBJ2-3	TRBD2	.	TRBV7-3	TGTGCCAGCAGCGAAGGACTAGCGGGAGGCACAGATACGCAGTATTTT	CASSEGLAGGTDTQYF
TRBJ2-7	.	.	TRBV5-1	TGCGCCAGCTCATTGGGGGGCTGGGACAGAGTGTTCGAGCAGTACTTC	CASSLGGWDRVFEQYF
TRBJ2-5	.	.	TRBV19	TGTGCCAGTAGTATCAGGCCTGTCAAGTACCAAGAGACCCAGTACTTC	CASSIRPVKYQETQYF
TRBJ1-1	TRBD1	.	TRBV28	TGTGCCAGCACGGGACAGGGGATTAAGGACACTGAAGCTTTCTTT	CASTGQGIKDTEAFF
TRBJ1-3	.	.	TRBV7-3	TGTGCCAGCAGCTTAACGTCCGGGGGATCAGGAAACACCATATATTTT	CASSLTSGGSGNTIYF
TRBJ1-5	.	.	TRBV10-3	TGTGCCTCACACAGGGAAATTGATCAGCCCCAGCATTTT	CASHREIDQPQHF
TRBJ1-3	TRBD1	once	TRBV2	TGTGCCAGCAGAGAGGACAGGGGCTCTGGAAACACCATATATTTT	CASREDRGSGNTIYF
TRBJ1-1	.	few	TRBV5-1	TGCGCCAGCAGCTTGTTCATGTTGAGCAACACTGAAGCTTTCTTT	CASSLFMLSNTEAFF
TRBJ2-5	.	.	TRBV21-1	TGTGCCAGCACCAGGACAGGGGGCCGGGAGACCCAGTACTTC	CASTRTGGRETQYF
TRBJ2-2	.	.	TRBV7-6	TGTGCCAGCAGCTTAGCCCCAGGGGCGAACACCGGGGAGCTGTTTTTT	CASSLAPGANTGELFF
TRBJ1-2	.	.	TRBV2	TGTGCCAGCAGTGAGATTGGAGTGTATGGCTACACCTTC	CASSEIGVYGYTF
TRBJ2-1	.	.	TRBV30	TGTGCCTGGATCCGACAGAGAAACTATATAACAAGAAATGAGCAGTTCTTC	CAWIRQRNYITRNEQFF
TRBJ1-4	TRBD1	once	TRBV4-2	TGTGCCAGCAGCCAAGGAAGCGGCGGGACAGGACTGGGTGAAAAACTGTTTTTT	CASSQGSGGTGLGEKLFF
TRBJ1-1	.	.	TRBV6-6	TGTGCCAGCACCCAGACAGCTTATAACACTGAAGCTTTCTTT	CASTQTAYNTEAFF
TRBJ2-1	TRBD2	.	TRBV5-1	TGCGCCAGCAGCTCTGCTAGCGGGAGGGCCTACTCCAATGAGCAGTTCTTC	CASSSASGRAYSNEQFF
TRBJ1-2	.	.	TRBV19	TGTGCCAGTAGCCTGACACTTTCCTATGGCTACACCTTC	CASSLTLSYGYTF
TRBJ2-1	TRBD2	.	TRBV7-2	TGTGCCAGCAGCACCCGGGGTAGCGGGAGATGGGTCAATGAGCAGTTCTTC	CASSTRGSGRWVNEQFF
TRBJ2-2	.	.	TRBV4-1	TGCGCCAGCAGCCATACAGGGTCCGGGGAGCTGTTTTTT	CASSHTGSGELFF
TRBJ2-7	TRBD2	.	TRBV6-4	TGTGCCAGCAGTGACTCAGCTAGCGGGAGTCGGTACTTC	CASSDSASGSRYF
TRBJ2-3	.	once	TRBV14	TGTGCCAGCAGCCAAGTACCAGGGGTTAGCGCAGATACGCAGTATTTT	CASSQVPGVSADTQYF
TRBJ2-3	TRBD2	.	TRBV14	TGTGCCAGCAGCCCCCTAGAGTTGACGGGAGGGACAGATACGCAGTATTTT	CASSPLELTGGTDTQYF
TRBJ1-2	TRBD1	.	TRBV20-1	TGCAGTGCTAGGGCAGGGGGTGGCTACACCTTC	CSARAGGGYTF
TRBJ2-7	TRBD2	.	TRBV30	TGTGCCTGGACAGCGGGAGTCCTGTACGAGCAGTACTTC	CAWTAGVLYEQYF
TRBJ2-7	TRBD2	.	TRBV10-1	TGCGCCAGCAGTCTCACTAGCGGGACCCGGGGGCAGTACTTC	CASSLTSGTRGQYF
TRBJ2-3	TRBD2	.	TRBV2	TGTGCCCAGGGACTAGCGGGAGTGTCAGATACGCAGTATTTT	CAQGLAGVSDTQYF
TRBJ2-2	TRBD1	.	TRBV6-5	TGTGCCAGCAGTTACTCGGGACAGGGGTATAGCGGGGAGCTGTTTTTT	CASSYSGQGYSGELFF
TRBJ1-5	TRBD1	.	TRBV28	TGTGCCAGCAGCTCCGACAGGGGTCCCCTCGCACAGCCCCAGCATTTT	CASSSDRGPLAQPQHF
TRBJ1-2	.	.	TRBV20-1	TGCAGTGCCAAGCGGGACTATGGCTACACCTTC	CSAKRDYGYTF
TRBJ1-1	.	.	TRBV20-1	TGCAGTGTAGGGGGTAAAACTGAAGCTTTCTTT	CSVGGKTEAFF
TRBJ2-1	.	.	TRBV9	TGTGCCAGCAGCCCTATGGGGGCCTCCTACAATGAGCAGTTCTTC	CASSPMGASYNEQFF